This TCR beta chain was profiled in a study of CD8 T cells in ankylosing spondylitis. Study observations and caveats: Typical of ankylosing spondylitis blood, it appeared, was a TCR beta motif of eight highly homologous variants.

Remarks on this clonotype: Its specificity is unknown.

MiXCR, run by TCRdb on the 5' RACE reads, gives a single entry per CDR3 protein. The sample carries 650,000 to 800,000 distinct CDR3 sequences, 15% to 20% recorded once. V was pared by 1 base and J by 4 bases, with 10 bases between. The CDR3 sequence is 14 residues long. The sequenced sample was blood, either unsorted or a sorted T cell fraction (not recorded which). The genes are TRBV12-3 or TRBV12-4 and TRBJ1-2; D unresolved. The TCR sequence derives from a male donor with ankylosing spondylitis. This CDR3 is CASSLGAGSYGYTF. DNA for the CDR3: TGTGCCAGCAGTTTAGGGGCAGGTTCCTATGGCTACACCTTC.